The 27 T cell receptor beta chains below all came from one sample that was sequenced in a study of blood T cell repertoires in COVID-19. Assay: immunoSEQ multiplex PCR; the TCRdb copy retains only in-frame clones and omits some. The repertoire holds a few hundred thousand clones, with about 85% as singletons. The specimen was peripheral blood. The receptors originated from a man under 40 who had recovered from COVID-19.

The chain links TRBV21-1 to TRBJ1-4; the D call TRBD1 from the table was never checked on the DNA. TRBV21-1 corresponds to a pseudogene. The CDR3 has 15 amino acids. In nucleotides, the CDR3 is TGTGCCAGCAGCGCAACAGGGGTTACTAATGAAAAACTGTTTTTT. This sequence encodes CASSATGVTNEKLFF.

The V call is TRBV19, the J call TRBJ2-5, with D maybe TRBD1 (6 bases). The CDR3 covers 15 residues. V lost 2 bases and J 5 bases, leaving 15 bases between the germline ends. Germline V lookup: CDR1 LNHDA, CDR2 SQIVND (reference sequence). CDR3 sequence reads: CASSIRAGEWETQYF. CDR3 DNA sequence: TGTGCCAGTAGTATACGGGCAGGGGAATGGGAGACCCAGTACTTC.

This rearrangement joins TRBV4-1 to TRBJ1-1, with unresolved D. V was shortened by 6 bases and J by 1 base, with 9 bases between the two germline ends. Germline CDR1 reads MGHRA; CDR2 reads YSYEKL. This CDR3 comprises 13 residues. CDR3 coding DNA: TGCGCCAGCAGTCGGGTGAAGAACACTGAAGCTTTCTTT. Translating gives CASSRVKNTEAFF.

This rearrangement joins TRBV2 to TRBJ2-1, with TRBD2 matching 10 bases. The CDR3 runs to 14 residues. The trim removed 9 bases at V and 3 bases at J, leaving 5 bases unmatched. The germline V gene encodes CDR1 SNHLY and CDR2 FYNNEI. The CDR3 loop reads CASNQRGGYNEQFF. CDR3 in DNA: TGTGCCAGTAACCAGCGGGGGGGCTACAATGAGCAGTTCTTC.

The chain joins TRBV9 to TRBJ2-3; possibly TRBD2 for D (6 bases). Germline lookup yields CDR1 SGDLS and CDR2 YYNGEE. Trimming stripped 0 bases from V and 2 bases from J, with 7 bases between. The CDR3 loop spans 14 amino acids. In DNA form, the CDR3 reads TGTGCCAGCAGCGTAGGCGGGGACACAGATACGCAGTATTTT. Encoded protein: CASSVGGDTDTQYF.

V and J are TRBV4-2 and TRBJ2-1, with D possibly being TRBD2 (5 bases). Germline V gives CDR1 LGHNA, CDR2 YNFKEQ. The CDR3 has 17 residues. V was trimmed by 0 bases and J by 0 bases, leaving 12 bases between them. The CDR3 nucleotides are TGTGCCAGCAGCCAAGATCTTTCCCGGGACTCCTACAATGAGCAGTTCTTC. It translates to CASSQDLSRDSYNEQFF.

CDR3 region: CASSQGNGAGTDTQYF. The CDR3 DNA is TGCGCCAGCAGCCAAGGCAACGGAGCGGGCACAGATACGCAGTATTTT. V and J are TRBV4-1 and TRBJ2-3; D might be TRBD2 (5 bases). The CDR3 runs 16 residues. V lost 1 base and J lost 1, with 12 bases in between. Germline V gene lookup returns CDR1 MGHRA and CDR2 YSYEKL.

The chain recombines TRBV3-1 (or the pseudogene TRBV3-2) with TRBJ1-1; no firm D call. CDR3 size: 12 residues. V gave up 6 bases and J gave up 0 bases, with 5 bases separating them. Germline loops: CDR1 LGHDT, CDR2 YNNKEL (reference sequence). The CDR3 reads CASRPVNTEAFF. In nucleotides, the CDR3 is TGTGCCAGCAGACCAGTGAACACTGAAGCTTTCTTT.

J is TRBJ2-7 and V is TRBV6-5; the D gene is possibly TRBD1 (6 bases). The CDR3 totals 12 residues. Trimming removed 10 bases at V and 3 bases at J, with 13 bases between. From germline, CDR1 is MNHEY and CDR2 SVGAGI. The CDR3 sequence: CAKPKQGYEQYV. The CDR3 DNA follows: TGTGCCAAGCCTAAACAGGGCTACGAGCAGTACGTC.

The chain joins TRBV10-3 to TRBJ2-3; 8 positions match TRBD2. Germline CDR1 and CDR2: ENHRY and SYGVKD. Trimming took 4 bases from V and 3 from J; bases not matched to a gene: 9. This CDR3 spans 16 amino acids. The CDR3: CAISGKTGGSTDTQYF. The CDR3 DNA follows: TGTGCCATCAGTGGGAAAACGGGAGGGTCGACAGATACGCAGTATTTT.

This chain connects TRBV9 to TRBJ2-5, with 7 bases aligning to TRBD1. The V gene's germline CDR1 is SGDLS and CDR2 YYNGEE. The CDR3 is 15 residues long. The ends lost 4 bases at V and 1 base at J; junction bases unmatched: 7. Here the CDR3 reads CASSPRGDSQETQYF. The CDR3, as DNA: TGTGCCAGCAGCCCCCGTGGGGACAGCCAAGAGACCCAGTACTTC.

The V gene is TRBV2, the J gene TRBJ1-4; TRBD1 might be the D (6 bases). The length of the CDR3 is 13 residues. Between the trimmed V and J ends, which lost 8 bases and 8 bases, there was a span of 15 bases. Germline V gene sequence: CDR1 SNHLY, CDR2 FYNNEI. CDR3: CASGSPQGEKLFF. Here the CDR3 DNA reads TGTGCCAGCGGGTCCCCTCAGGGGGAAAAACTGTTTTTT.

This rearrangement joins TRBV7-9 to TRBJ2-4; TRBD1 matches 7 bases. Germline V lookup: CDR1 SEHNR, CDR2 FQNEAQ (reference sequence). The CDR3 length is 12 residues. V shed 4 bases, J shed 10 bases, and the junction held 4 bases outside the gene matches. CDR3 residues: CASSSGQLIQYF. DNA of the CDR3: TGTGCCAGCAGCTCGGGACAGCTAATTCAGTACTTC. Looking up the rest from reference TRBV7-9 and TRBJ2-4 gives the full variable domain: DTGVSQNPRHKITKRGQNVTFRCDPISEHNRLYWYRQTLGQGPEFLTYFQNEAQLEKSRLLSDRFSAERPKGSFSTLEIQRTEQGDSAMYLCASSSGQLIQYFGAGTRLSVL.

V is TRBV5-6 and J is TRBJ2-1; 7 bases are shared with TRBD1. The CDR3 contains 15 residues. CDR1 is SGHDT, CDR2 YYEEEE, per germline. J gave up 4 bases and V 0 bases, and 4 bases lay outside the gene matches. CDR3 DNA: TGTGCCAGCAGCTTGGGACAGGGATTTTACAATGAGCAGTTCTTC. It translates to CASSLGQGFYNEQFF.

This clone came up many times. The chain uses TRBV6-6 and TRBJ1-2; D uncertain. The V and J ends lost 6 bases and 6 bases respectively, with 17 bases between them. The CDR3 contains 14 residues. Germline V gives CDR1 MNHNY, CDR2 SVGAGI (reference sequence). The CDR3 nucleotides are TGTGCCAGCAGCCCCCTGTTCTCGGGTAATGGCTACACCTTC. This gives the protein CASSPLFSGNGYTF.

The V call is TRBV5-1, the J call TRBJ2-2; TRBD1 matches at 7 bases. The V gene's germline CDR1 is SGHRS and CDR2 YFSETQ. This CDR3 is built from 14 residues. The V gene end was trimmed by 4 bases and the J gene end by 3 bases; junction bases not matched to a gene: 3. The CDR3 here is CASSVQGDTGELFF. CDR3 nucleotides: TGCGCCAGCAGCGTGCAGGGGGACACCGGGGAGCTGTTTTTT.

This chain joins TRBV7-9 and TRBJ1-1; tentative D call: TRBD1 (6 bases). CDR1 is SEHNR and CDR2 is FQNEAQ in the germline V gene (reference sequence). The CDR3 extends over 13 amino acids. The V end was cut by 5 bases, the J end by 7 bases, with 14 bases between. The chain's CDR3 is CASSLGQNLEAFF. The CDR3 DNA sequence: TGTGCCAGCAGCCTAGGACAGAACCTTGAAGCTTTCTTT. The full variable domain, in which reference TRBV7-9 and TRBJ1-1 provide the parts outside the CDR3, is DTGVSQNPRHKITKRGQNVTFRCDPISEHNRLYWYRQTLGQGPEFLTYFQNEAQLEKSRLLSDRFSAERPKGSFSTLEIQRTEQGDSAMYLCASSLGQNLEAFFGQGTRLTVV.

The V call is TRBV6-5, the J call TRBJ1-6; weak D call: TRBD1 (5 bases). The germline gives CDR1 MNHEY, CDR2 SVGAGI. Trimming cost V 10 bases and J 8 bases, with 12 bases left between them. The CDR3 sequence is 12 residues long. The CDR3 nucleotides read TGTGCCACAGGGAACGGTTATTCACCCCTCCACTTT. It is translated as CATGNGYSPLHF.

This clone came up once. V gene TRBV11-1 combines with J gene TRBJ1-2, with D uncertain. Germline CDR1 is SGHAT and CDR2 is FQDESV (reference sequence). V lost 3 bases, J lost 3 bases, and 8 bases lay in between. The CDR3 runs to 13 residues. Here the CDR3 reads CASSLRQHYGYTF. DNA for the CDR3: TGTGCCAGCAGCTTGAGGCAGCACTATGGCTACACCTTC.

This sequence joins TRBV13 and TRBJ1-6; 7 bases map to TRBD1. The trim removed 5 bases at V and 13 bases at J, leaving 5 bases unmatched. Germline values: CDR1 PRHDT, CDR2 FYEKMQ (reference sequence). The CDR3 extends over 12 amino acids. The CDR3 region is CASSTSGGPLHF. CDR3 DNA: TGTGCCAGCAGCACCTCAGGGGGGCCCCTCCACTTT.

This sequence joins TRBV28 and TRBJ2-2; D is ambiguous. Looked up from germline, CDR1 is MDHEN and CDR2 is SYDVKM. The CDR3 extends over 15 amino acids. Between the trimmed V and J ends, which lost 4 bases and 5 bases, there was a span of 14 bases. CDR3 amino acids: CASSSPRLATGELFF. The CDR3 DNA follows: TGTGCCAGCAGTTCCCCCCGACTGGCAACCGGGGAGCTGTTTTTT.

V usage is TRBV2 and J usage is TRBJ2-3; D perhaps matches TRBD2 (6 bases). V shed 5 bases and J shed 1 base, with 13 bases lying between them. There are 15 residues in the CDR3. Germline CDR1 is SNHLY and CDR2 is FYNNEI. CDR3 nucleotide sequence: TGTGCCAGCAGTTTGGACTATCGACGCACAGATACGCAGTATTTT. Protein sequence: CASSLDYRRTDTQYF.

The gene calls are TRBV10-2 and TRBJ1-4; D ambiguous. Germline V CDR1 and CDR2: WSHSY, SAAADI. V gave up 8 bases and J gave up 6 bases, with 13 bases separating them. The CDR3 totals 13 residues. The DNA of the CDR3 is TGCGCCAGCGGGGAGGGAGAACATGAAAAACTGTTTTTT. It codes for CASGEGEHEKLFF.

The CDR3 DNA reads as TGTGCCAGCAGCTTTATGCTAGCGGAGATGGATACGCAGTATTTT. Its translation is CASSFMLAEMDTQYF. V usage is TRBV5-4 and J usage is TRBJ2-3, with 7 bases fitting TRBD2. After removal of 2 bases from V and 6 bases from J, the junction contained 9 bases not matched to a gene. The V gene's germline CDR1 is SGHNT and CDR2 YYREEE (reference sequence). The length of the CDR3 is 15 residues.

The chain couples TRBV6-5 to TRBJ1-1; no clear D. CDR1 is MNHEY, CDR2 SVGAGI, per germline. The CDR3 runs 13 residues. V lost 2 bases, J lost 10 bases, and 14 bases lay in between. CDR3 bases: TGTGCCAGCAGTTACCGGTCCCCCCAGCGAGCTTTCTTT. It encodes CASSYRSPQRAFF.

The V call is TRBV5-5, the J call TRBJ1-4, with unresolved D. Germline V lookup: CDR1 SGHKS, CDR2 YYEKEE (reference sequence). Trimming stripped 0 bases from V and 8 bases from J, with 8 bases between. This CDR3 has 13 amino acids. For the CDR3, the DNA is TGTGCCAGCAGCTTGGATGGGAGAGAAAAACTGTTTTTT. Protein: CASSLDGREKLFF.

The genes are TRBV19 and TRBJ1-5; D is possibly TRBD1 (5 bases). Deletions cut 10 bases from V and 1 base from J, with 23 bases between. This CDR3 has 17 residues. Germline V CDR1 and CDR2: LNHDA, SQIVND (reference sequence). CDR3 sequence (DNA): TGTGCCACCAGCACGGGGGTGAGGTCCGACAGCAATCAGCCCCAGCATTTT. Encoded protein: CATSTGVRSDSNQPQHF. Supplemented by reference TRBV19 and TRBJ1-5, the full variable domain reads DGGITQSPKYLFRKEGQNVTLSCEQNLNHDAMYWYRQDPGQGLRLIYYSQIVNDFQKGDIAEGYSVSREKKESFPLTVTSAQKNPTAFYLCATSTGVRSDSNQPQHFGDGTRLSIL.